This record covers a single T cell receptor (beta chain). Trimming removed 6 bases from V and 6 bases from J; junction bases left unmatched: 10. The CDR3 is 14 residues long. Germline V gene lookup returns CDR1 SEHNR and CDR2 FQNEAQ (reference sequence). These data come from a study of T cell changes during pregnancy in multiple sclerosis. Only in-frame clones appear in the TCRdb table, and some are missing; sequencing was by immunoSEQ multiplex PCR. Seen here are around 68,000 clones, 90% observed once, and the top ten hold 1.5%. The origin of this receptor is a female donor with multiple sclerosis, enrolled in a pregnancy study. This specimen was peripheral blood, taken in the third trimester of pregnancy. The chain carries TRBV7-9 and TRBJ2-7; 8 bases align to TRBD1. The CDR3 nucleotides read TGTGCCAGCAGATTTACAGGGGGTTTGGGCGAGCAGTACTTC. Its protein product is CASRFTGGLGEQYF. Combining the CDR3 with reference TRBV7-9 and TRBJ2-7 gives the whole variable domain DTGVSQNPRHKITKRGQNVTFRCDPISEHNRLYWYRQTLGQGPEFLTYFQNEAQLEKSRLLSDRFSAERPKGSFSTLEIQRTEQGDSAMYLCASRFTGGLGEQYFGPGTRLTVT.